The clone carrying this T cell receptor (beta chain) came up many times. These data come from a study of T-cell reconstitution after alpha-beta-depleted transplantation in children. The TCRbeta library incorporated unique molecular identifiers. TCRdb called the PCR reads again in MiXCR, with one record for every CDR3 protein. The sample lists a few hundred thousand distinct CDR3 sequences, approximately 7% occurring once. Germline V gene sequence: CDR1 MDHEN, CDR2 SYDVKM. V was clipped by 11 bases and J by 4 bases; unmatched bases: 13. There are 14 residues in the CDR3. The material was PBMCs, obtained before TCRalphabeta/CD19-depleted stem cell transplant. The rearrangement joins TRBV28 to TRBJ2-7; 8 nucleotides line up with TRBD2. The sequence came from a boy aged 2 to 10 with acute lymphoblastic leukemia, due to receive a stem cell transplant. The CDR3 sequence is CAGSGTRDPYEQYF. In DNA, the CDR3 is TGTGCCGGTTCCGGGACTAGAGATCCTTACGAGCAGTACTTC.